This T cell receptor beta chain came from a study of shared clonotypes between healthy human individuals. Some clones are missing from TCRdb's copy, which holds only in-frame ones; the method was immunoSEQ multiplex PCR. The top ten hold around 0.13% of the sample, which has about 2 million clones, about 95% seen once. The CDR3 is 13 amino acids. Germline CDR1 is SGHDT and CDR2 is YYEEEE. V dropped 4 bases and J dropped 8 bases, with 15 bases sitting between them. The TCR comes from a man aged 18-30 years in good health. The gene calls are TRBV5-6 and TRBJ1-2; possible D gene TRBD1, 6 bases. The specimen was naive CD4+ T cells sorted from blood. Subset reported: CD45RA+ positively selected. CDR3 sequence (DNA): TGTGCCAGCAGCGATCCGACAGGCGGAGGCTACACCTTC. It codes for CASSDPTGGGYTF.